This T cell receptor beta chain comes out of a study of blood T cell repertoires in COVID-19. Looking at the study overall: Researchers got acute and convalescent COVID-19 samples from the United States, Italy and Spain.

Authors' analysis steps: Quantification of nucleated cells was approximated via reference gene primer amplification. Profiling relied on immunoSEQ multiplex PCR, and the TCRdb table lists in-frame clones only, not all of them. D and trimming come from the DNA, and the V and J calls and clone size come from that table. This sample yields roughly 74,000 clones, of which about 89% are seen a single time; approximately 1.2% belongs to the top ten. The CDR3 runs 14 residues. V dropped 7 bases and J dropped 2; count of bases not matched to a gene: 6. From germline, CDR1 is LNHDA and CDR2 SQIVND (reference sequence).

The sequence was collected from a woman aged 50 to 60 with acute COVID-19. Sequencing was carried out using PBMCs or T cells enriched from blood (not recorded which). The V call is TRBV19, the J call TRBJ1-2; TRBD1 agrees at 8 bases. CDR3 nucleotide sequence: TGTGCCAGTATTGACAGGGGATGGAACTATGGCTACACCTTC. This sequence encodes CASIDRGWNYGYTF.